The 7 T cell receptor beta chains below come from one sample, sequenced in a study of blood T cell repertoires in COVID-19. Produced via immunoSEQ multiplex PCR; TCRdb's table is partial and in-frame only. Among around 250,000 clones listed, around 93% were seen once. What was sequenced was PBMCs or T cells enriched from blood (not recorded which). These receptors all stem from a human donor in a cohort exposed to, infected with or recovered from COVID-19 (not recorded which). The donor label of this sample is uncertain.

The V gene is TRBV7-8, the J gene TRBJ1-6; D call uncertain. The germline CDR1 and CDR2 sequences are SGHVS and FQNEAQ. The CDR3 extends over 16 amino acids. V lost 5 bases to trimming and J lost 9 bases, with 20 bases between them. CDR3 sequence: CASSVSGSLSPSPLHF. CDR3 coding DNA: TGTGCCAGCAGCGTGTCCGGGTCGCTTTCTCCTTCACCCCTCCACTTT.

The J gene is TRBJ1-2, the V gene TRBV5-4; 8 nucleotides agree with TRBD1. CDR3 length equals 13 residues. The germline V gene encodes CDR1 SGHNT and CDR2 YYREEE (reference sequence). V lost 4 bases, J lost 6 bases, and 5 bases stayed unmatched. CDR3 coding DNA: TGTGCCAGCAGCCCGACAGGGGCGGATGGCTACACCTTC. Translating it yields CASSPTGADGYTF.

This chain connects TRBV5-4 to TRBJ2-3; TRBD2 might be the D (6 bases). Per the germline V gene, CDR1 is SGHNT and CDR2 is YYREEE (reference sequence). Trimming took off 6 bases at V and 4 bases at J, with 18 bases between the two ends. This CDR3 contains 15 residues. The chain's CDR3 is CASKRDFSRADTQYF. CDR3 DNA: TGTGCCAGCAAAAGGGACTTCTCGAGGGCAGATACGCAGTATTTT.

In its sample, this clone was seen once. The V gene is TRBV19, the J gene TRBJ2-3; TRBD2 agrees at 7 bases. CDR3 length equals 15 residues. Germline V gene sequence: CDR1 LNHDA, CDR2 SQIVND (reference sequence). V lost 4 bases and J lost 3; bases outside the gene matches: 7. The CDR3 region has the DNA TGTGCCAGTAGTACCGGGGGGTACCGGACAGATACGCAGTATTTT. It encodes CASSTGGYRTDTQYF.

The chain carries TRBV24-1 and TRBJ2-1, with D perhaps TRBD1 (5 bases). This CDR3 region has 15 residues. Between the trimmed V and J ends, which lost 5 bases and 5 bases, there was a span of 15 bases. Germline values: CDR1 KGHDR, CDR2 SFDVKD. CDR3 sequence: CATSASGRPHNEQFF. The DNA of the CDR3 is TGTGCCACCAGTGCCTCAGGGCGCCCCCACAATGAGCAGTTCTTC.

V is TRBV27 and J is TRBJ2-1; maybe TRBD1 (5 bases). From germline, CDR1 is MNHEY and CDR2 SMNVEV (reference sequence). V was trimmed by 5 bases and J by 6 bases, leaving 11 bases between them. This CDR3 region has 13 residues. The chain's CDR3 is CASSERGGNEQFF. As DNA, the CDR3 is TGTGCCAGCAGTGAAAGGGGTGGCAATGAGCAGTTCTTC.

The V gene is TRBV24-1, the J gene TRBJ1-3; no clear D gene. The V and J ends lost 5 bases and 0 bases respectively, with 25 bases between them. Germline V gives CDR1 KGHDR, CDR2 SFDVKD. CDR3 length equals 20 residues. As DNA, the CDR3 is TGTGCCACCAGTGTTCAACGCTCTGGACTTACGTTCAGCTCTGGAAACACCATATATTTT. This translates into CATSVQRSGLTFSSGNTIYF.